The clone carrying this T cell receptor beta chain has a single count. The antigen is unknown. Measured with immunoSEQ multiplex PCR; TCRdb has only the in-frame clones, and not every one. The profile shows more than 55,000 clones, 86% of them singletons. The data were obtained in a study of OX40 agonist ivuxolimab in advanced cancers. On the study more broadly: All patients had ivuxolimab intravenously every 2 weeks at 0.01 to 10 mg/kg.

The CDR3 is 13 residues long. The V and J ends lost 0 bases and 8 bases respectively, with 11 bases between them. CDR1 and CDR2 from the germline V gene are GTSNPN and SVGIG (reference sequence). Study-wide results and caveats: Some patients without response likewise showed low normalized clonal expansion.

Anyone with autoimmune disease history or systemic immunosuppression was excluded. The chain recombines TRBV30 with TRBJ1-3; TRBD1 is a possible D gene (6 bases). The receptor was isolated from an adult with an advanced solid tumor such as melanoma, head and neck, liver or kidney cancer. Sequencing used CD4+ or CD8+ T cells sorted from blood, obtained in a trial of the OX40 agonist ivuxolimab. CDR3 nucleotides: TGTGCCTGGAGTGTGAACAGGGTGCACACCATATATTTT. Translation gives CAWSVNRVHTIYF.